The rows below give T cell receptor beta chains drawn from one sample of a study of shared clonotypes between healthy human individuals. Only in-frame clones appear in the TCRdb table, and some are missing; sequencing was by immunoSEQ multiplex PCR. This table has 2 million to 3 million clones, 93% appearing once. The sample was naive CD4+ T cells from PBMCs. The origin of the receptors is a man between 18 and 29 years old in good health. Some clones in this sample may be carry-over from other donors' samples. CDR3s include the opening cysteine and the closing phenylalanine or tryptophan. Fields, in order: J gene, clone size, V gene, D gene, CDR3 protein, CDR3 DNA. D genes are given only for firm matches. Some rows have no size entry. The others give once, few or many, or a class for an expanded clone.

>TRBJ2-7|-|TRBV14|-
CASSPQPGSPYEQYF
TGTGCCAGCAGCCCGCAACCCGGGAGCCCCTACGAGCAGTACTTC
>TRBJ2-5|-|TRBV5-1|TRBD2
CASSLVSTSGSLTGETQYF
TGCGCCAGCAGCTTGGTATCGACTAGCGGGAGTCTTACGGGAGAGACCCAGTACTTC
>TRBJ2-7|-|TRBV27|TRBD2
CASRRDGGYEQYF
TGTGCCAGCCGACGTGACGGGGGGTACGAGCAGTACTTC
>TRBJ1-1|once|TRBV5-5|-
CASSFFGGLNTEAFF
TGTGCCAGCAGCTTTTTTGGAGGGCTGAACACTGAAGCTTTCTTT
>TRBJ2-2|-|TRBV7-9|TRBD2
CASSPVAGAPTGELFF
TGTGCCAGCAGCCCCGTAGCGGGAGCACCCACCGGGGAGCTGTTTTTT
>TRBJ2-7|-|TRBV4-3|TRBD1
CASSQEYGHRGFVAVSHEQYF
TGCGCCAGCAGCCAAGAGTACGGGCACAGGGGATTCGTGGCTGTATCGCACGAGCAGTACTTC
>TRBJ2-1|-|TRBV2|TRBD2
CASTPPGLAGYNEQFF
TGTGCCAGCACTCCGCCGGGACTAGCGGGGTACAATGAGCAGTTCTTC
>TRBJ2-3|once|TRBV2|TRBD2
CASTRGLAGGDTQYF
TGTGCCAGCACCCGGGGACTAGCGGGAGGCGATACGCAGTATTTT
>TRBJ2-1|-|TRBV14|-
CASSQVRAIDNEQFF
TGTGCCAGCAGCCAAGTCCGCGCGATAGACAATGAGCAGTTCTTC
>TRBJ2-3|-|TRBV5-1|TRBD2
CASSLRGRGTDTQYF
TGCGCCAGCAGCTTGCGCGGGAGAGGAACAGATACGCAGTATTTT
>TRBJ2-7|once|TRBV6-5|-
CASRPLTSSYEQYF
TGTGCCAGCAGGCCCTTGACTTCCTCCTACGAGCAGTACTTC
>TRBJ1-2|-|TRBV6-1|-
CASTTRQGYTF
TGTGCCAGCACCACAAGGCAAGGCTACACCTTC
>TRBJ2-7|-|TRBV27|TRBD1
CASSSSTGDVEQYF
TGTGCCAGCAGTTCATCGACAGGGGATGTCGAGCAGTACTTC
>TRBJ2-7|-|TRBV11-2|-
CASSPLPPPRYEQYF
TGTGCCAGCAGCCCCCTTCCTCCCCCTCGCTACGAGCAGTACTTC
>TRBJ1-2|-|TRBV2|-
CASSDTVWVNYGYTF
TGTGCCAGCAGTGATACAGTATGGGTTAACTATGGCTACACCTTC
>TRBJ2-2|-|TRBV5-4|-
CASSLGGIGTGELFF
TGTGCCAGCAGCTTGGGCGGGATAGGCACCGGGGAGCTGTTTTTT
>TRBJ1-3|-|TRBV7-9|-
CASSFVPSGNTIYF
TGTGCCAGCAGCTTTGTACCGTCCGGAAACACCATATATTTT
>TRBJ1-1|few|TRBV6-4|TRBD1
CASGWVGDRDFHTEAFF
TGTGCCAGCGGATGGGTGGGGGACAGGGATTTTCACACTGAAGCTTTCTTT
>TRBJ2-5|-|TRBV6-1|-
CASTRSGETQYF
TGTGCCAGCACCAGATCGGGGGAGACCCAGTACTTC
>TRBJ2-5|-|TRBV29-1|-
CSVSDTQETQYF
TGCAGCGTTTCGGATACCCAAGAGACCCAGTACTTC
>TRBJ1-4|few|TRBV14|-
CASSRSGAQEKLFF
TGTGCCAGCAGCCGCTCAGGGGCCCAGGAAAAACTGTTTTTT
>TRBJ2-1|-|TRBV9|-
CASNPSTGGRDEQFF
TGTGCCAGCAATCCTAGTACTGGAGGAAGGGATGAGCAGTTCTTC
>TRBJ1-3|-|TRBV19|TRBD1
CASSILGQGGNTIYF
TGTGCCAGTAGTATCCTGGGACAGGGAGGAAACACCATATATTTT
>TRBJ2-7|-|TRBV2|-
CASSERAATTYEQYF
TGTGCCAGCAGTGAAAGGGCAGCCACCACCTACGAGCAGTACTTC
>TRBJ1-1|-|TRBV6-1|-
CASTRTENTEAFF
TGTGCCAGCACCCGGACAGAGAACACTGAAGCTTTCTTT
>TRBJ2-2|-|TRBV9|TRBD1
CASSVDRVAGELFF
TGTGCCAGCAGCGTTGACAGGGTGGCCGGGGAGCTGTTTTTT
>TRBJ2-7|-|TRBV28|-
CASSLPGSYYEQYF
TGTGCCAGCAGTTTACCTGGCAGTTACTACGAGCAGTACTTC
>TRBJ2-1|-|TRBV12-5|-
CASGLLRLGYNEQFF
TGTGCTAGTGGTTTGCTAAGACTGGGCTACAATGAGCAGTTCTTC
>TRBJ1-2|-|TRBV5-8|-
CASRIQGGASGYTF
TGTGCCAGCCGCATACAGGGAGGCGCATCTGGCTACACCTTC
>TRBJ1-1|-|TRBV25-1|TRBD1
CASSRDRVGSGAFF
TGTGCCAGCAGTAGGGACAGGGTGGGTTCGGGGGCTTTCTTT
>TRBJ2-7|-|TRBV6-1|-
CASSEFPPGDTYEQYF
TGTGCCAGCAGTGAATTTCCCCCAGGGGATACCTACGAGCAGTACTTC
>TRBJ2-5|-|TRBV28|-
CASLYGDQETQYF
TGTGCCAGCCTTTACGGGGACCAAGAGACCCAGTACTTC
>TRBJ2-2|-|TRBV29-1|-
CSVAQTRRGELFF
TGCAGCGTTGCCCAAACACGGAGGGGGGAGCTGTTTTTT
>TRBJ2-7|-|TRBV9|-
CASSVAGVNEQYF
TGTGCCAGCAGCGTGGCAGGGGTAAACGAGCAGTACTTC